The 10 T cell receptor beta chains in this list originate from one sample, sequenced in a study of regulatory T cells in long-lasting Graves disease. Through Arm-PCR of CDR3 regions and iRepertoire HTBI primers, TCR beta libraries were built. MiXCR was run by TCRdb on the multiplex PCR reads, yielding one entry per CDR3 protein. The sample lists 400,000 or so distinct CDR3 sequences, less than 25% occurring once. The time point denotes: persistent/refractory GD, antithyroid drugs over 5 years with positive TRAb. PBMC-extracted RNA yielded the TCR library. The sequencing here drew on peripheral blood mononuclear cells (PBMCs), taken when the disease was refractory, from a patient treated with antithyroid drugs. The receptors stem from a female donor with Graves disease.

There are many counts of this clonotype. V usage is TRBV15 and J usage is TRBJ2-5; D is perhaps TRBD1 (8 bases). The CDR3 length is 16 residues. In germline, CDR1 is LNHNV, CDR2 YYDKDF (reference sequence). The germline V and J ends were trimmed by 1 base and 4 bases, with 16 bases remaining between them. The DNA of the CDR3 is TGTGCCACCAGCAGAGGAGGACAGGGAGGGACAGAGACCCAGTACTTC. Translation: CATSRGGQGGTETQYF.

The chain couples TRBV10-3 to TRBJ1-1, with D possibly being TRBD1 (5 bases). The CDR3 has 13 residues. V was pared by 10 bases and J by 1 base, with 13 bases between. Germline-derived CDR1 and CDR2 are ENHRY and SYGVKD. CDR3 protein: CASRPGPNTEAFF. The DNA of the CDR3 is TGTGCCAGTCGACCGGGACCGAACACTGAAGCTTTCTTT.

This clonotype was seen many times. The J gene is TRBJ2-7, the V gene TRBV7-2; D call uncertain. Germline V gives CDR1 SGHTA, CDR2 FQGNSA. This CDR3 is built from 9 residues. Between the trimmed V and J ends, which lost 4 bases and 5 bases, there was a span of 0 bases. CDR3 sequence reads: CASSYEQYF. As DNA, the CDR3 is TGTGCCAGCAGCTACGAGCAGTACTTC.

CDR3 sequence: CSAPMTGVTEAFF. The DNA for the CDR3 is TGCAGTGCCCCTATGACAGGGGTGACTGAAGCTTTCTTT. The chain combines TRBV20-1 with TRBJ1-1, with TRBD1 matching over 8 bases. This CDR3 has 13 amino acids. Germline V gene data show CDR1 as DFQATT and CDR2 as SNEGSKA (reference sequence). V gave up 6 bases and J gave up 5 bases; unmatched junction bases: 8.

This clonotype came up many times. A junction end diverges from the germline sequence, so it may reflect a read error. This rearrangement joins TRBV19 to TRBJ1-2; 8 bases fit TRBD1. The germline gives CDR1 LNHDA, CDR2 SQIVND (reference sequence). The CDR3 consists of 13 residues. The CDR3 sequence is CASSSRGRDGYTF. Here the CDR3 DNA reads TGTGCCAGCAGTAGCAGGGGGCGGGATGGCTACACCTTC. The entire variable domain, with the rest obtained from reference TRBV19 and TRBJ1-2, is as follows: DGGITQSPKYLFRKEGQNVTLSCEQNLNHDAMYWYRQDPGQGLRLIYYSQIVNDFQKGDIAEGYSVSREKKESFPLTVTSAQKNPTAFYLCASSSRGRDGYTFGSGTRLTVV.

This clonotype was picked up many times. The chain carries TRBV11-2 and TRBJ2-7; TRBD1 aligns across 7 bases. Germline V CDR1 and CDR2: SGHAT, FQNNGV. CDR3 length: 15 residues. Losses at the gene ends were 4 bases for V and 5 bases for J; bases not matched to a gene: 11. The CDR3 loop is CASSSDTGVADEQYF. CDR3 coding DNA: TGTGCCAGCAGCTCAGACACAGGGGTTGCGGACGAGCAGTACTTC.

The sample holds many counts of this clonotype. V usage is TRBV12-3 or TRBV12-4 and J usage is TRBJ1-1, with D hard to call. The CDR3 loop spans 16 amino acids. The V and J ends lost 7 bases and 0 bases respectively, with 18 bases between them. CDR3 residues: CASKPDPIPLNTEAFF. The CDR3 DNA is TGTGCCAGCAAACCTGACCCCATCCCATTGAACACTGAAGCTTTCTTT.

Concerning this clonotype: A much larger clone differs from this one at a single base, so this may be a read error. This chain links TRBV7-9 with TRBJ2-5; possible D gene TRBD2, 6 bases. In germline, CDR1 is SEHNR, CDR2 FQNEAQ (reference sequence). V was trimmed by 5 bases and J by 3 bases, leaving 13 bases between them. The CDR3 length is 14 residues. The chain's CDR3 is CASSPGVHEETQYF. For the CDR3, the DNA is TGTGCCAGCAGCCCGGGAGTGCATGAAGAGACCCAGTACTTC.

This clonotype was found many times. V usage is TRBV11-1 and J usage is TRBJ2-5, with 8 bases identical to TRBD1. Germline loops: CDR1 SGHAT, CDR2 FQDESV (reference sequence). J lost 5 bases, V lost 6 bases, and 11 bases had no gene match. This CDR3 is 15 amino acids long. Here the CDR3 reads CASRAGGASVETQYF. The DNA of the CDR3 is TGTGCCAGCAGGGCAGGGGGCGCGTCCGTCGAGACCCAGTACTTC.

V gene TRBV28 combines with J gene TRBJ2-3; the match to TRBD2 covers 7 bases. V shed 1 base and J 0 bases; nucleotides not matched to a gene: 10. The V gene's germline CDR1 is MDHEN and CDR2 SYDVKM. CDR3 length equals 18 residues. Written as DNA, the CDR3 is TGTGCCAGCAGTTTATCCGGCCTAGCGGATGCTAGCACAGATACGCAGTATTTT. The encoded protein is CASSLSGLADASTDTQYF. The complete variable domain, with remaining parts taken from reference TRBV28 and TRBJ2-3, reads DVKVTQSSRYLVKRTGEKVFLECVQDMDHENMFWYRQDPGLGLRLIYFSYDVKMKEKGDIPEGYSVSREKKERFSLILESASTNQTSMYLCASSLSGLADASTDTQYFGPGTRLTVL.